This TCR beta chain was profiled in a study of beta chain features in type 1 diabetes. Study-wide points: TCRB CDR3s from Type 1 diabetes patients were moderately but significantly shorter in all four CD4+ subsets. cDNA-based sequencing might over-represent cells highly expressing TCR.

On this clone itself: Its antigen is as yet unknown.

Staining for CD45RO/CCR7/CD25/CD127/CD95/CD27 allowed sorting of CD4+ naive, central memory, regulatory and stem cell-like memory cells. cDNA synthesis used the whole RNA isolate, giving expressed TCRB sequences. Assay used: immunoSEQ multiplex PCR; TCRdb lists only in-frame clones, some missing. The sample yields about 220,000 clones, approximately 10% seen once. The sequencing sample was made of central memory CD4+ T cells from blood. The TCR comes from a man aged 18 to 29 in good health.

CDR3 DNA: TGTGCCAGTAGTCCTACGGGGGCTTATGAAGATACGCAGTATTTT. Protein product: CASSPTGAYEDTQYF. The chain employs TRBV19 and TRBJ2-3, with D tentatively TRBD1 or TRBD2 (6 bases each). The CDR3 spans 15 residues. Trimming took off 5 bases at V and 5 bases at J, with 17 bases between the two ends. The germline V gene has CDR1 LNHDA and CDR2 SQIVND (reference sequence).